These T cell receptor beta chains were read from a single sample in a study of T cells after yellow fever vaccination. TCRdb reprocessed the 5' RACE reads with MiXCR, giving one entry per CDR3 protein. The sample gives 250,000 or so distinct CDR3 sequences, 6.9% of which show up once; more than 0.8% is in the top ten. Sequencing used CD4+ T cells sorted from PBMCs, obtained 15 days after the yellow fever booster vaccination. All receptors derive from a man aged 25-40 years who received the YFV17D yellow fever vaccine. Both conserved end residues are part of each CDR3. The order of the fields is D gene, V gene, J gene, clone size, CDR3 protein, CDR3 DNA. A D gene is named only where the DNA matches it firmly. The size of a clone is reported for some rows only, either as once, few or many, or as a class for expanded clones.

d_call: NA
v_call: TRBV4-1
j_call: TRBJ1-6
clone_size: NA
cdr3_aa: CASSHIPYNSPLHF
cdr3_nt: TGCGCCAGCAGCCACATCCCCTATAATTCACCCCTCCACTTT

d_call: NA
v_call: TRBV10-3
j_call: TRBJ2-2
clone_size: NA
cdr3_aa: CAISDPNFRNTGELFF
cdr3_nt: TGTGCCATCAGTGATCCTAATTTCCGTAACACCGGGGAGCTGTTTTTT

d_call: TRBD2
v_call: TRBV28
j_call: TRBJ2-5
clone_size: NA
cdr3_aa: CASSSPLAGGPKETQYF
cdr3_nt: TGTGCCAGCAGTTCTCCACTAGCGGGGGGACCCAAAGAGACCCAGTACTTC

d_call: NA
v_call: TRBV5-1
j_call: TRBJ2-2
clone_size: many
cdr3_aa: CASSPGQTGELFF
cdr3_nt: TGCGCCAGCAGCCCAGGACAGACCGGGGAGCTGTTTTTT

d_call: NA
v_call: TRBV7-2
j_call: TRBJ2-7
clone_size: many
cdr3_aa: CASSLGTIYEQYF
cdr3_nt: TGTGCCAGCAGCTTGGGGACAATCTACGAGCAGTACTTC

d_call: TRBD2
v_call: TRBV4-3
j_call: TRBJ2-6
clone_size: few
cdr3_aa: CASSQAPGGEAAGANVLTF
cdr3_nt: TGCGCCAGCAGCCAAGCCCCGGGAGGGGAAGCTGCTGGGGCCAACGTCCTGACTTTC

d_call: NA
v_call: TRBV29-1
j_call: TRBJ2-7
clone_size: few
cdr3_aa: CSVGERGEQYF
cdr3_nt: TGCAGCGTTGGGGAGCGAGGCGAGCAGTACTTC

d_call: NA
v_call: TRBV20-1
j_call: TRBJ2-1
clone_size: NA
cdr3_aa: CSAPGTGAYNEQFF
cdr3_nt: TGCAGTGCGCCAGGGACGGGCGCCTACAATGAGCAGTTCTTC

d_call: TRBD2
v_call: TRBV4-1
j_call: TRBJ2-4
clone_size: NA
cdr3_aa: CASSQTGGGNIQYF
cdr3_nt: TGCGCCAGCAGCCAGACCGGGGGGGGTAACATTCAGTACTTC

d_call: TRBD1
v_call: TRBV18
j_call: TRBJ1-2
clone_size: NA
cdr3_aa: CASSPQGAEGYTF
cdr3_nt: TGTGCCAGCTCACCACAGGGGGCAGAGGGCTACACCTTC

d_call: TRBD1
v_call: TRBV9
j_call: TRBJ1-2
clone_size: few
cdr3_aa: CASSPLGQRGSGYTF
cdr3_nt: TGTGCCAGCAGCCCCCTGGGACAGAGAGGTAGTGGCTACACCTTC

d_call: NA
v_call: TRBV27
j_call: TRBJ2-7
clone_size: NA
cdr3_aa: CASSPRALYEQYF
cdr3_nt: TGTGCCAGCAGTCCTCGGGCCCTCTACGAGCAGTACTTC

d_call: TRBD2
v_call: TRBV12-3/TRBV12-4
j_call: TRBJ2-5
clone_size: NA
cdr3_aa: CAIRPYPGLAGYQETQYF
cdr3_nt: TGTGCCATCAGACCCTACCCGGGACTAGCGGGTTACCAAGAGACCCAGTACTTC

d_call: TRBD2
v_call: TRBV10-2
j_call: TRBJ2-3
clone_size: many
cdr3_aa: CASSGSGIADTQYF
cdr3_nt: TGCGCCAGCAGTGGTAGCGGGATCGCAGATACGCAGTATTTT

d_call: NA
v_call: TRBV11-2
j_call: TRBJ2-5
clone_size: NA
cdr3_aa: CASSLQQQETQYF
cdr3_nt: TGTGCCAGCAGCTTACAGCAGCAAGAGACCCAGTACTTC

d_call: NA
v_call: TRBV30
j_call: TRBJ1-3
clone_size: many
cdr3_aa: CAWSVETGNTIYF
cdr3_nt: TGTGCCTGGAGTGTTGAGACCGGAAACACCATATATTTT

d_call: TRBD2
v_call: TRBV5-5
j_call: TRBJ2-7
clone_size: NA
cdr3_aa: CASSIAGVEQYF
cdr3_nt: TGTGCCAGCAGTATCGCGGGAGTCGAGCAGTACTTC

d_call: NA
v_call: TRBV7-2
j_call: TRBJ2-3
clone_size: many
cdr3_aa: CASSRRDTQYF
cdr3_nt: TGTGCCAGCAGCCGCCGAGATACGCAGTATTTT

d_call: TRBD2
v_call: TRBV5-1
j_call: TRBJ2-7
clone_size: NA
cdr3_aa: CASSLVGGRTSYEQYF
cdr3_nt: TGCGCCAGCAGCTTGGTAGGCGGGAGGACCTCCTACGAGCAGTACTTC

d_call: TRBD1
v_call: TRBV29-1
j_call: TRBJ2-1
clone_size: few
cdr3_aa: CSALNRGLINEQFF
cdr3_nt: TGCAGCGCCCTGAACAGGGGGCTAATCAATGAGCAGTTCTTC

d_call: NA
v_call: TRBV5-6
j_call: TRBJ2-4
clone_size: NA
cdr3_aa: CARSLRNLRNIQYF
cdr3_nt: TGTGCCAGGAGCCTCCGGAACCTCCGGAACATTCAGTACTTC

d_call: NA
v_call: TRBV15
j_call: TRBJ2-5
clone_size: many
cdr3_aa: CATSRDSRGTGETQYF
cdr3_nt: TGTGCCACCAGCAGAGATTCGAGGGGGACCGGGGAGACCCAGTACTTC

d_call: NA
v_call: TRBV7-9
j_call: TRBJ2-5
clone_size: NA
cdr3_aa: CASSLAGALAETQYF
cdr3_nt: TGTGCCAGCAGCTTAGCTGGAGCGTTAGCGGAGACCCAGTACTTC

d_call: NA
v_call: TRBV28
j_call: TRBJ1-5
clone_size: many
cdr3_aa: CASSLRGGNQPQHF
cdr3_nt: TGTGCCAGCAGTTTGAGAGGGGGCAATCAGCCCCAGCATTTT

d_call: TRBD2
v_call: TRBV5-1
j_call: TRBJ2-3
clone_size: few
cdr3_aa: CASIKGLESSDTQYF
cdr3_nt: TGCGCCAGCATCAAGGGACTAGAATCATCAGATACGCAGTATTTT

d_call: TRBD2
v_call: TRBV14
j_call: TRBJ2-1
clone_size: many
cdr3_aa: CASSQGRGRKMNEQFF
cdr3_nt: TGTGCCAGCAGTCAAGGTCGCGGGAGGAAAATGAATGAGCAGTTCTTC

d_call: TRBD2
v_call: TRBV6-2/TRBV6-3
j_call: TRBJ2-1
clone_size: NA
cdr3_aa: CASKRTSGGGEQFF
cdr3_nt: TGTGCCAGCAAAAGGACTAGCGGAGGGGGTGAGCAGTTCTTC

d_call: NA
v_call: TRBV29-1
j_call: TRBJ1-1
clone_size: NA
cdr3_aa: CSVELRLRAEAFF
cdr3_nt: TGCAGCGTTGAACTCCGGTTAAGGGCTGAAGCTTTCTTT

d_call: NA
v_call: TRBV11-2
j_call: TRBJ1-1
clone_size: NA
cdr3_aa: CASNGWTPKLHEAFF
cdr3_nt: TGTGCCAGCAACGGTTGGACCCCAAAATTACATGAAGCTTTCTTT

d_call: NA
v_call: TRBV20-1
j_call: TRBJ2-2
clone_size: many
cdr3_aa: CSASPHTGELFF
cdr3_nt: TGCAGTGCTAGTCCTCACACCGGGGAGCTGTTTTTT

d_call: TRBD2
v_call: TRBV3-1
j_call: TRBJ2-5
clone_size: many
cdr3_aa: CASSQVLRRGGETQYF
cdr3_nt: TGTGCCAGCAGCCAAGTTCTTCGACGGGGAGGGGAGACCCAGTACTTC

d_call: TRBD2
v_call: TRBV18
j_call: TRBJ2-3
clone_size: few
cdr3_aa: CASSPPEAGADTQYF
cdr3_nt: TGTGCCAGCTCACCACCGGAAGCGGGAGCAGATACGCAGTATTTT

d_call: NA
v_call: TRBV7-2
j_call: TRBJ2-2
clone_size: NA
cdr3_aa: CASSSNRDSRNTGELFF
cdr3_nt: TGTGCCAGCAGCTCCAATCGTGACAGCCGGAACACCGGGGAGCTGTTTTTT

d_call: NA
v_call: TRBV12-3/TRBV12-4
j_call: TRBJ1-1
clone_size: few
cdr3_aa: CASSLNTGQTEAFF
cdr3_nt: TGTGCCAGCAGTTTAAATACCGGACAGACTGAAGCTTTCTTT

d_call: TRBD2
v_call: TRBV20-1
j_call: TRBJ2-1
clone_size: NA
cdr3_aa: CSARSGSFDNEQFF
cdr3_nt: TGCAGTGCTCGTAGCGGGAGCTTTGACAATGAGCAGTTCTTC

d_call: TRBD2
v_call: TRBV20-1
j_call: TRBJ2-7
clone_size: many
cdr3_aa: CSLEKAGGSGEQYF
cdr3_nt: TGCAGCCTAGAAAAAGCGGGAGGGTCCGGCGAGCAGTACTTC

d_call: TRBD1
v_call: TRBV7-8
j_call: TRBJ2-3
clone_size: few
cdr3_aa: CASSYRQGATDTQYF
cdr3_nt: TGTGCCAGCAGCTATAGACAGGGGGCAACAGATACGCAGTATTTT

d_call: NA
v_call: TRBV7-2
j_call: TRBJ2-2
clone_size: many
cdr3_aa: CASSFKQAGELFF
cdr3_nt: TGTGCCAGCAGCTTTAAACAGGCCGGGGAGCTGTTTTTT

d_call: TRBD2
v_call: TRBV28
j_call: TRBJ2-7
clone_size: many
cdr3_aa: CASSLAGSMGYEQYF
cdr3_nt: TGTGCCAGCAGCCTAGCGGGGAGCATGGGCTACGAGCAGTACTTC

d_call: NA
v_call: TRBV29-1
j_call: TRBJ2-1
clone_size: many
cdr3_aa: CSAGGGHEQFF
cdr3_nt: TGCAGTGCCGGGGGAGGTCATGAGCAGTTCTTC